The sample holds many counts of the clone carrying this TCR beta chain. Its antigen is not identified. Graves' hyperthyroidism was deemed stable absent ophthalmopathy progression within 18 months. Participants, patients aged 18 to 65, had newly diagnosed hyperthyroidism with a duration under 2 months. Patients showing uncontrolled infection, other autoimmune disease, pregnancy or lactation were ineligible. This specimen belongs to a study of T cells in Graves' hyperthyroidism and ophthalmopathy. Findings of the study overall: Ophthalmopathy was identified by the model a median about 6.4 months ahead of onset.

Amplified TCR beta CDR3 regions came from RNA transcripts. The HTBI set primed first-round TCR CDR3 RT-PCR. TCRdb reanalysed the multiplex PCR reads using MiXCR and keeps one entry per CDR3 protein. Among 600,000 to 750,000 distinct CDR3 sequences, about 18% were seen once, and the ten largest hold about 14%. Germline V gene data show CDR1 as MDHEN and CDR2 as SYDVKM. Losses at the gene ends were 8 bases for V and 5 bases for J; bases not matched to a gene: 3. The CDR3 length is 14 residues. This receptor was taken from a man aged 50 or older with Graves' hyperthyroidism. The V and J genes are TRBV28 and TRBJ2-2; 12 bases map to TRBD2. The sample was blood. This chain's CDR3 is CASLTSGRTGELFF. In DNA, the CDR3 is TGTGCCAGCTTGACTAGCGGGAGAACCGGGGAGCTGTTTTTT.